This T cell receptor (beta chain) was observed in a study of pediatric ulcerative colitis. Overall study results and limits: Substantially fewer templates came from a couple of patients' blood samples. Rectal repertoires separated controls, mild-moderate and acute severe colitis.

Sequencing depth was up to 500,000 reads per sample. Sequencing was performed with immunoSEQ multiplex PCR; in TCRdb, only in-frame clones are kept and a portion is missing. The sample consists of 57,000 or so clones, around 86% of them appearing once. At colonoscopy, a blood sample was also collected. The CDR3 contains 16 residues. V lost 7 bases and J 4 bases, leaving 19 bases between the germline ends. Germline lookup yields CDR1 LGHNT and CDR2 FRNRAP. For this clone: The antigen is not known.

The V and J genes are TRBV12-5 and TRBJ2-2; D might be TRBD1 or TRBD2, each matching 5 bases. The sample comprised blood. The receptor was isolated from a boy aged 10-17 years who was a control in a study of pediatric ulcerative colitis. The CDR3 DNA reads TGTGCTAGTGCCCCGACGTGGCAGGGAGTCACCGGGGAGCTGTTTTTT. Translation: CASAPTWQGVTGELFF.